These 21 T cell receptor beta chains originate from one sample sequenced in a study of control samples from healthy donors and cancer patients. Libraries were prepared by immunoSEQ multiplex PCR; TCRdb keeps only in-frame clonotypes and omits some of them. This sample has fewer than 60,000 clones, with 80% to 90% found just once. Sequencing used PBMCs. The receptor source for this set is a woman aged 45 to 65 with lung cancer.

The chain joins TRBV5-4 to TRBJ2-3, with D hard to call. Germline V gene lookup returns CDR1 SGHNT and CDR2 YYREEE (reference sequence). The CDR3 covers 14 residues. Trimming removed 4 bases at V and 0 bases at J, with 9 bases between. CDR3 residues: CASSGEYSTDTQYF. The CDR3 DNA reads as TGTGCCAGCAGCGGCGAATATAGCACAGATACGCAGTATTTT. Looking up the rest from reference TRBV5-4 and TRBJ2-3 gives the full variable domain: ETGVTQSPTHLIKTRGQQVTLRCSSQSGHNTVSWYQQALGQGPQFIFQYYREEENGRGNFPPRFSGLQFPNYSSELNVNALELDDSALYLCASSGEYSTDTQYFGPGTRLTVL.

The V and J genes are TRBV27 and TRBJ2-7; 8 bases match TRBD1. Unmatched junction bases numbered 8, after V lost 5 bases and J lost 8 bases. CDR1 and CDR2 from the germline V gene are MNHEY and SMNVEV (reference sequence). The CDR3 covers 13 residues. The CDR3, as DNA: TGTGCCAGCAGTCAAACAGGGGGTGGAAAGCAGTACTTC. The encoded protein is CASSQTGGGKQYF.

This chain uses TRBV11-2 with TRBJ2-1, with 10 bases fitting TRBD2. The V and J ends lost 5 bases and 11 bases, in that order; junction bases with no gene match: 12. The CDR3 totals 15 residues. Looked up from germline, CDR1 is SGHAT and CDR2 is FQNNGV. CDR3 sequence: CASSPTGAGGPKQFF. CDR3 nucleotide sequence: TGTGCCAGCAGCCCCACGGGAGCGGGGGGGCCCAAGCAGTTCTTC.

This clone was detected a few times. The chain links TRBV4-1 to TRBJ1-1; 7 nucleotides match TRBD1. This CDR3 has 16 amino acids. The germline gives CDR1 MGHRA, CDR2 YSYEKL. The V gene end was trimmed by 3 bases and the J gene end by 1 base; junction bases not matched to a gene: 8. As DNA, the CDR3 is TGCGCCAGCAGCCAGTACCTGGGGACAGCGAACACTGAAGCTTTCTTT. Encoded protein: CASSQYLGTANTEAFF.

CDR3 loop: CASSSLLRSNYGYTF. CDR3 sequence (DNA): TGTGCCAGCAGCTCCCTCTTACGGAGTAACTATGGCTACACCTTC. The genes are TRBV11-3 and TRBJ1-2; D is ambiguous. The CDR3 consists of 15 residues. With 4 bases removed from V and 1 base from J, the gap between germline ends came to 13 bases. In germline, CDR1 is SGHNT, CDR2 YENEEA.

This clone is a singleton in its sample. This sequence joins TRBV6-1 and TRBJ2-7; possible D gene TRBD1, 5 bases. Trimming pared 6 bases from V and 3 bases from J, leaving 15 bases between. Germline values: CDR1 MNHNS, CDR2 SASEGT. This CDR3 is built from 14 residues. The CDR3 DNA sequence: TGTGCCAGCAGAGATCAGGGCACCCGCTACGAGCAGTACTTC. Translated, it gives CASRDQGTRYEQYF.

The rearrangement joins TRBV28 to TRBJ2-2; D is perhaps TRBD1 or TRBD2 (5 bases each). With 2 bases removed from V and 3 bases from J, the gap between germline ends came to 7 bases. Per the germline V gene, CDR1 is MDHEN and CDR2 is SYDVKM. CDR3 length equals 14 residues. The CDR3 here is CASSLGGDTGELFF. The CDR3, as DNA: TGTGCCAGCAGTTTAGGGGGTGACACCGGGGAGCTGTTTTTT.

The chain employs TRBV6-5 and TRBJ1-2; D remains ambiguous. The CDR3 spans 14 residues. Germline values: CDR1 MNHEY, CDR2 SVGAGI. V lost 4 bases and J 4 bases, leaving 13 bases between the germline ends. CDR3: CASSSLGGIYGYTF. The DNA of the CDR3 is TGTGCCAGCAGTTCCCTGGGAGGAATCTATGGCTACACCTTC.

The chain links TRBV7-2 to TRBJ2-7, with a weak D call TRBD1 (7 bases). Germline V gene sequence: CDR1 SGHTA, CDR2 FQGNSA. V was clipped by 4 bases and J by 4 bases, with 14 bases between them. The CDR3 runs 14 residues. DNA for the CDR3: TGTGCCAGCAGCTCCGGGGGACAGCTGTACGAGCAGTACTTC. It codes for CASSSGGQLYEQYF.

CDR3 in DNA: TGTGCCAGCAGCTATCAAAGGGAGACCCAGTACTTC. It encodes CASSYQRETQYF. The chain uses TRBV7-2 and TRBJ2-5; D remains ambiguous. Per germline, CDR1 SGHTA and CDR2 FQGNSA. The CDR3 sequence is 12 residues long. The V and J ends lost 4 bases and 5 bases respectively, with 8 bases between them.

In its sample, this clone was seen a few times. The same CDR3 also results from other DNA sequences found in this sample. The CDR3: CASSLDENYGYTF. CDR3 sequence (DNA): TGTGCCAGCAGCTTGGACGAGAATTATGGCTACACCTTC. The chain employs TRBV5-6 and TRBJ1-2; D gene uncertain. Germline loops: CDR1 SGHDT, CDR2 YYEEEE. Trimming cost V 0 bases and J 5 bases, with 8 bases left between them. This CDR3 contains 13 residues.

By share, this clone ranks as medium-sized. This sequence joins TRBV4-2 and TRBJ1-2; the D is unclear. CDR3 length: 15 residues. Trimming stripped 0 bases from V and 4 bases from J, with 12 bases between. CDR1 is LGHNA, CDR2 YNFKEQ, per germline. For the CDR3, the DNA is TGTGCCAGCAGCCAAGACTCCAGTGGGTTCTATGGCTACACCTTC. The encoded protein is CASSQDSSGFYGYTF.

In this sample, this clone turned up once. CDR3 amino acids: CASSIDMGGITTEAFF. CDR3 nucleotides: TGTGCCAGTAGTATAGATATGGGGGGAATTACGACTGAAGCTTTCTTT. The rearrangement joins TRBV19 to TRBJ1-1; D possibly corresponds to TRBD1 (5 bases). This CDR3 is built from 16 residues. Germline CDR1 and CDR2: LNHDA and SQIVND (reference sequence). V dropped 0 bases and J dropped 5 bases, with 16 bases sitting between them.

The rearrangement links TRBV28 to TRBJ1-2, with D perhaps matching TRBD1 (6 bases). Germline CDR1 reads MDHEN; CDR2 reads SYDVKM. This CDR3 region has 15 residues. V shed 3 bases and J shed 3 bases, with 14 bases lying between them. The chain's CDR3 is CASSFRTVAYYGYTF. As DNA, the CDR3 is TGTGCCAGCAGTTTCCGGACAGTTGCTTACTATGGCTACACCTTC.

The gene calls are TRBV5-1 and TRBJ2-3; no clear D gene. CDR3 length: 14 residues. Germline CDR1 and CDR2: SGHRS and YFSETQ. Trimming took off 2 bases at V and 2 bases at J, with 9 bases between the two ends. The CDR3 sequence is CASSFEQLTDTQYF. For the CDR3, the DNA is TGCGCCAGCAGCTTCGAACAACTCACAGATACGCAGTATTTT.

J is TRBJ1-5 and V is TRBV4-3, with D unresolved. Trimming left V 0 bases short and J 1 base short, with 4 bases between. The germline V gene has CDR1 LGHNA and CDR2 YSLEER. The CDR3 runs 14 residues. CDR3 residues: CASSQDDSNQPQHF. CDR3 nucleotides: TGCGCCAGCAGCCAAGACGACAGCAATCAGCCCCAGCATTTT.

The rearrangement uses TRBV28 and TRBJ2-2; 10 nucleotides align to TRBD1. CDR1 and CDR2 from the germline V gene are MDHEN and SYDVKM. With V trimmed by 5 bases and J by 7 bases, 7 bases remained unmatched. The CDR3 sequence is 15 residues long. In DNA, the CDR3 is TGTGCCAGCAGTGTCCCGGGACAGGGGAGCGGGGAGCTGTTTTTT. It translates to CASSVPGQGSGELFF.

The V and J genes are TRBV4-1 and TRBJ1-1; unclear D gene. Trimming cost V 0 bases and J 1 base, with 6 bases left between them. The CDR3 length is 14 residues. In germline, CDR1 is MGHRA, CDR2 YSYEKL. Here the CDR3 DNA reads TGCGCCAGCAGCCAAGATCTTTGGAACACTGAAGCTTTCTTT. This gives the protein CASSQDLWNTEAFF.

This chain connects TRBV11-1 to TRBJ1-2; D gene ambiguous. The germline V gene has CDR1 SGHAT and CDR2 FQDESV (reference sequence). The V and J ends lost 3 bases and 7 bases respectively, with 9 bases between them. The CDR3 has 12 amino acids. CDR3 nucleotides: TGTGCCAGCAGCTTCTCCCAAGGTGGCTACACCTTC. This gives the protein CASSFSQGGYTF.

In its sample, this clone was seen once. The chain uses TRBV5-1 and TRBJ1-3; no clear D gene. Germline V gene sequence: CDR1 SGHRS, CDR2 YFSETQ. The CDR3 sequence is 14 residues long. V was pared by 7 bases and J by 4 bases, with 15 bases between. CDR3 region: CASPGDLAGNTIYF. The DNA for the CDR3 is TGCGCCAGCCCGGGAGACTTGGCCGGAAACACCATATATTTT.

The chain couples TRBV19 to TRBJ1-5; no firm D call. The CDR3 sequence is 15 residues long. The V end was cut by 7 bases, the J end by 1 base, with 14 bases between. The germline gives CDR1 LNHDA, CDR2 SQIVND (reference sequence). CDR3 protein: CASNPTPRSNQPQHF. The CDR3 DNA reads TGTGCCAGTAACCCGACACCACGAAGCAATCAGCCCCAGCATTTT.